This TCR beta chain was observed in a study of blood T cell repertoires in COVID-19. Study-level information: Samples taken during acute and convalescent COVID-19 were collected in the United States, Italy and Spain. PBMCs, B-cell-depleted T cells, or T cells were the source of the cDNA or gDNA that made up the material.

The CDR3 is made up of 18 amino acids. V trimming: 1 base; J trimming: 0 bases; junction bases outside the gene matches: 6. In germline, CDR1 is LNHDA, CDR2 SQIVND (reference sequence). Cohorts were based on clinical histories the participants reported. Source study methods: Reference gene primer amplification in the assay estimated nucleated cell counts. Clones were read by immunoSEQ multiplex PCR, and TCRdb kept only the in-frame ones, dropping some. V and J calls and clone size are those listed in that table; D and trimming were worked out from the DNA. The sample has a few hundred thousand clones, just over 85% seen once.

J is TRBJ2-6 and V is TRBV19, with 7 bases identical to TRBD1. The clonotype was recovered from a woman aged 40-49 years with acute COVID-19. The sample comprised PBMCs or T cells enriched from blood (not recorded which). The CDR3 nucleotides read TGTGCCAGTAGTATAGGAGGACAGGCCGTCTCTGGGGCCAACGTCCTGACTTTC. It is translated as CASSIGGQAVSGANVLTF.